These T cell receptor beta chains were read from a single sample in a study of regulatory T cells in long-lasting Graves disease. TCRdb passed the multiplex PCR reads through MiXCR, listing each CDR3 protein once. The table includes some 440,000 distinct CDR3 sequences, less than 25% detected once. Sample: peripheral blood mononuclear cells (PBMCs), taken when the disease was refractory, from a patient treated with antithyroid drugs. All receptors come from a female donor with Graves disease. The CDR3 runs from the conserved cysteine through the conserved F or W. The D gene is left open where the match is weak. A clone size is listed for some rows: how often the clone was seen (once, few, many), or a class if it is expanded.

D	V	size	J	DNA	CDR3
TRBD2	TRBV3-1	-	TRBJ2-1	TGTGCCAGCAGCCAAGGGGTAGCGGGAGGGTACAATGAGCAGTTCTTC	CASSQGVAGGYNEQFF
-	TRBV2	many	TRBJ1-1	TGTGCCAGCAGTACCCGCGGCACTGAAGCTTTCTTT	CASSTRGTEAFF
TRBD2	TRBV6-1	many	TRBJ2-5	TGTGCCAGCCTAGGACTAGCGGATCGACAAGAGACCCAGTACTTC	CASLGLADRQETQYF
TRBD1	TRBV20-1	many	TRBJ1-1	TGCAGTGCTAGACCTCCGGGACAGGGGTTGGAAGCTTTCTTT	CSARPPGQGLEAFF
TRBD2	TRBV29-1	-	TRBJ2-7	TGCAGCGTTGTGGAAAGCGGGACCTACGAGCAGTACTTC	CSVVESGTYEQYF
TRBD2	TRBV6-1	-	TRBJ2-3	TGTGCCAGCAGTCCCCTCCCGGGGCGGGAGGGGACAGATACGCAGTATTTT	CASSPLPGREGTDTQYF
TRBD2	TRBV24-1	few	TRBJ2-7	TGTGCCACCATGGATAGCGGGAGGTCGGGGGAGCAGTACTTC	CATMDSGRSGEQYF
-	TRBV18	few	TRBJ1-4	TGTGCCAGCTCACCACTTGGGCCCCCTAGGAATGAAAAACTGTTTTTT	CASSPLGPPRNEKLFF
-	TRBV12-3/TRBV12-4	many	TRBJ1-2	TGTGCCAGCAGTTCTTCCTTCAGTGGCTACACCTTC	CASSSSFSGYTF
-	TRBV10-3	-	TRBJ1-6	TGTGCCATCAAATCCGGGGACAATTCACCCCTCCACTTT	CAIKSGDNSPLHF
-	TRBV2	many	TRBJ1-2	TGTGCCAGCAGCGGACGGCTTCTTAGCTATGGCTACACCTTC	CASSGRLLSYGYTF
TRBD2	TRBV5-6	-	TRBJ2-4	TGTGCCAGCAGCTTGGCACTAGCGGAAAACATTCAGTACTTC	CASSLALAENIQYF
TRBD2	TRBV7-9	once	TRBJ2-7	TGTGCCAGCAGCCTCGGGACTAGCGGGCCCCAAGACTACGAGCAGTACTTC	CASSLGTSGPQDYEQYF
-	TRBV7-6	-	TRBJ1-4	TGTGCCAGCAGCTTAAACCCCGACGGGGGCGGTGAAAAACTGTTTTTT	CASSLNPDGGGEKLFF
-	TRBV28	many	TRBJ1-2	TGTGCCAGCAGTTCCGCACGGACACCCCTTGGCTACACCTTC	CASSSARTPLGYTF
-	TRBV6-5	many	TRBJ1-5	TGTGCCAGCAGTTACGGGAGGCTAAGCAATCAGCCCCAGCATTTT	CASSYGRLSNQPQHF
-	TRBV28	many	TRBJ2-7	TGTGCCAGCAACTTAGGGGGGGGACGACCCTCCTACGAGCAGTACTTC	CASNLGGGRPSYEQYF
-	TRBV6-2/TRBV6-3	-	TRBJ1-5	TGTGCCAGCAGTTGGCAGGGCGGCAATCAGCCCCAGCATTTT	CASSWQGGNQPQHF
-	TRBV15	few	TRBJ1-1	TGTGCCACCAGCAGCCTCGAGGAGGCTGAAGCTTTCTTT	CATSSLEEAEAFF
-	TRBV20-1	many	TRBJ1-2	TGCAGTGCTAGAGACCTCTCGGGGGCCTCAATTAACTATGGCTACACCTTC	CSARDLSGASINYGYTF
-	TRBV30	few	TRBJ2-7	TGTGCCTGGAAGGGTCAGCTCCCGGAGCAGTACTTC	CAWKGQLPEQYF
TRBD1	TRBV2	many	TRBJ1-5	TGTGCCAGCCGCCCCGGGGCGACAGGGGGCAATCAGCCCCAGCATTTT	CASRPGATGGNQPQHF
TRBD2	TRBV19	-	TRBJ2-7	TGTGCCAGTAGTATACAGGGACTAGTAGGCGAGCAGTACTTC	CASSIQGLVGEQYF
TRBD1	TRBV28	many	TRBJ2-7	TGTGCCAGCAAGACAGGGCCCCACTACGAGCAGTACTTC	CASKTGPHYEQYF
-	TRBV20-1	many	TRBJ2-7	TGCAGTGCTACCGGGCCCAACTCCTACGAGCAGTACTTC	CSATGPNSYEQYF
-	TRBV2	few	TRBJ1-1	TGTGCCAGCAGCCCCCCACTGGGGCTGAACACTGAAGCTTTCTTT	CASSPPLGLNTEAFF
-	TRBV7-9	many	TRBJ1-2	TGTGCCAGCAGCTTACCCGGACAGAGCGACTATGGCTACACCTTC	CASSLPGQSDYGYTF
-	TRBV29-1	-	TRBJ2-7	TGCAGCGTTGAAGGGGCTAGCGAGTCCTACGAGCAGTACTTC	CSVEGASESYEQYF
-	TRBV6-1	many	TRBJ2-7	TGTGCCAGCAGCTCACTAGGACAGAGCTACGAGCAGTACTTC	CASSSLGQSYEQYF
-	TRBV28	many	TRBJ1-5	TGTGCCAGCAGCCTGACCCCCGCCTCCTCAATCAGTCAGCCCCAGCATTTT	CASSLTPASSISQPQHF
-	TRBV12-3/TRBV12-4	many	TRBJ2-2	TGTGCCAGCAGTTTCCTCGGGGAGCTGTTTTTT	CASSFLGELFF
-	TRBV9	many	TRBJ2-2	TGTGCCAGCAGTTCCGTCACCGGGGAGCTGTTTTTT	CASSSVTGELFF
-	TRBV9	many	TRBJ2-7	TGTGCCAGCAGCGTAGAAGGGGACCTCGTAGACGAGCAGTACTTC	CASSVEGDLVDEQYF
-	TRBV19	few	TRBJ2-7	TGTGCCAGTAGTCCCCGAGTAGCGAGCTCCTACGAGCAGTACTTC	CASSPRVASSYEQYF
-	TRBV7-9	many	TRBJ1-1	TGTGCCAGCAGCCCTGGATGGGGGAACACTGAAGCTTTCTTT	CASSPGWGNTEAFF
-	TRBV9	many	TRBJ1-1	TGTGCCAGCAGCGTAGTAGGGACGAACACTGAAGCTTTCTTT	CASSVVGTNTEAFF
TRBD1	TRBV7-6	-	TRBJ1-1	TGTGCCAGCAGCGCACCGGGACAGGGGAACACTGAAGCTTTCTTT	CASSAPGQGNTEAFF
-	TRBV28	many	TRBJ1-2	TGTGCCAGCAGTTCGGCCCGGGGCGCCATCTATGGCTACACCTTC	CASSSARGAIYGYTF
-	TRBV20-1	-	TRBJ2-3	TGCAGTGCTATGCACCAGACACTCGGACTGGGAAGCACAGATACGCAGTATTTT	CSAMHQTLGLGSTDTQYF
TRBD2	TRBV6-1	few	TRBJ2-7	TGTGCCAGCAGCGGAGCGGGAGGAACCTACGAGCAGTACTTC	CASSGAGGTYEQYF
-	TRBV6-2/TRBV6-3	few	TRBJ1-3	TGTGCCAGCAGTTACCTTAACCTTCGGAAGAACACCATATATTTT	CASSYLNLRKNTIYF
-	TRBV5-5	-	TRBJ2-7	TGTGCCAGCAGCCCCCATTCGTTCGAGGGGGGCGAGCAGTACTTC	CASSPHSFEGGEQYF
-	TRBV12-3/TRBV12-4	-	TRBJ2-1	TGTGCCAGCAGTCTCCGGCCCTCCTACAATGAGCAGTTCTTC	CASSLRPSYNEQFF
-	TRBV7-8	few	TRBJ1-4	TGTGCCAGCAGCTTAGCCGGTAATGGTGAAAAACTGTTTTTT	CASSLAGNGEKLFF
TRBD2	TRBV16	-	TRBJ2-7	TGTGCCAGCAGCCAATCGATAAGCGGGAGAAACTACGAGCAGTACTTC	CASSQSISGRNYEQYF
TRBD2	TRBV20-1	few	TRBJ2-1	TGCAGTGCTGCCCTTCGGAGCGGGAGAGAAACCTACAATGAGCAGTTCTTC	CSAALRSGRETYNEQFF
TRBD2	TRBV7-6	-	TRBJ2-5	TGTGCCAGCAGCTTATTCCCGGGACTAGCGTCAGAGACCCAGTACTTC	CASSLFPGLASETQYF
-	TRBV20-1	many	TRBJ2-7	TGCAGTGCTAGAGATCAGGGAGGAAAAGGGGCTTTAGACTCCTACGAGCAGTACTTC	CSARDQGGKGALDSYEQYF
-	TRBV3-1	many	TRBJ1-6	TGTGCCAGCAGCCCGCGACAGCATTCACCCCTCCACTTT	CASSPRQHSPLHF
-	TRBV7-8	-	TRBJ2-5	TGTGCCAGCAGCGTCCCGGGACCGGGCGCAGGGGAGACCCAGTACTTC	CASSVPGPGAGETQYF
-	TRBV7-8	many	TRBJ2-5	TGTGCCAGCGACCCGGAGGGCCGGGTTGAGACCCAGTACTTC	CASDPEGRVETQYF
-	TRBV7-9	many	TRBJ2-4	TGTGCCAGCAGCCCCTGGTCGGGAGAAAACATTCAGTACTTC	CASSPWSGENIQYF
-	TRBV6-1	many	TRBJ1-1	TGTGCCAGCAGTCGACAGCTGAACACTGAAGCTTTCTTT	CASSRQLNTEAFF
-	TRBV19	-	TRBJ1-1	TGTGCCAGTAGTAACAGCGCATACACTGAAGCTTTCTTT	CASSNSAYTEAFF
-	TRBV4-1	-	TRBJ2-7	TGCGCCAGCAGCCAAAGAGACCTATACGAGCAGTACTTC	CASSQRDLYEQYF
TRBD1	TRBV28	many	TRBJ1-4	TGTGCCAGCAGCCTACCGGGACAGGGTTATGAAAAACTGTTTTTT	CASSLPGQGYEKLFF
TRBD2	TRBV28	few	TRBJ2-7	TGTGCCATTAACCCACCGGGGGGTTACGAGCAGTACTTC	CAINPPGGYEQYF